Shown below are 5 T cell receptor beta chains from a single sample sequenced in a study of neurological immune-mediated disorders. TCRdb ran MiXCR on the 5' RACE reads and lists one entry per CDR3 protein. Counted here are roughly 50,000 distinct CDR3 sequences, 9.5% to 15% occurring once; the ten biggest clones make up around 10%. Sequencing used PBMCs. Source of these receptors: a woman in her sixties with HTLV-1-associated myelopathy (HAM/TSP).

This clonotype was detected many times. The gene calls are TRBV20-1 and TRBJ2-5; tentatively, D is TRBD1 (5 bases). V was pared by 6 bases and J by 5 bases, with 19 bases between. CDR3 size: 14 residues. Germline values: CDR1 DFQATT, CDR2 SNEGSKA (reference sequence). The CDR3: CSAQSGGGAETQYF. The CDR3 region has the DNA TGCAGTGCCCAAAGTGGTGGTGGGGCGGAGACCCAGTACTTC.

This clonotype was seen at least ten times. The chain is built from TRBV20-1 and TRBJ2-3, with D maybe TRBD2 (6 bases). The CDR3 covers 14 residues. Trimming stripped 5 bases from V and 6 bases from J, with 18 bases between. CDR1 and CDR2 (germline): DFQATT, SNEGSKA (reference sequence). CDR3 DNA sequence: TGCAGTGCTCTCCCTAGCGCACCTTGGGATACGCAGTATTTT. Its protein product is CSALPSAPWDTQYF.

This clonotype was detected ten times or more. The chain recombines TRBV10-3 with TRBJ1-2, with D unresolved. The CDR3 runs to 14 residues. CDR1 and CDR2 (germline): ENHRY, SYGVKD. V lost 0 bases and J lost 8, with 13 bases in between. As DNA, the CDR3 is TGTGCCATCAGTGAGTCGAACAGAATGGGAGGCTACACCTTC. Its protein product is CAISESNRMGGYTF.

V is TRBV2 and J is TRBJ1-5; D remains unclear. The CDR3 is 13 residues long. Germline lookup yields CDR1 SNHLY and CDR2 FYNNEI. V was cut by 3 bases and J by 1 base, with 4 bases left in between. DNA for the CDR3: TGTGCCAGCAGTGACGGAAGCAATCAGCCCCAGCATTTT. It translates to CASSDGSNQPQHF.

This clonotype has a count of ten or more. The J gene is TRBJ2-7, the V gene TRBV10-3; 8 bases agree with TRBD2. V lost 6 bases to trimming and J lost 5 bases; unmatched junction nucleotides: 6. The germline V gene has CDR1 ENHRY and CDR2 SYGVKD. This CDR3 comprises 13 residues. This CDR3 reads CAIRASGSHEQYF. The CDR3 bases are TGTGCCATCAGGGCCAGCGGGAGCCACGAGCAGTACTTC.